These 21 T cell receptor beta chains were all obtained from the same sample, sequenced in a study of T cell responses to AZD1222 COVID-19 vaccine. This table comes from immunoSEQ multiplex PCR, and its TCRdb copy is limited to in-frame clones, with some not included. Here the sample spans about 46,000 clones, 80% to 90% being singletons. Material: peripheral blood, obtained 28 days after the second AZD1222 dose. The receptors were gathered from an adult who received the AZD1222 COVID-19 vaccine.

Only one count was recorded for this clone. The chain recombines TRBV21-1 with TRBJ1-2; the table assigns TRBD1, which was not confirmed against the DNA. TRBV21-1 is assigned pseudogene status. The CDR3 sequence is 23 residues long. Here the CDR3 reads CASSKEIGGQGAVSILTNYGYTF. In DNA, the CDR3 is TGTGCCAGCAGCAAAGAAATCGGGGGACAGGGGGCGGTCTCAATCCTTACCAACTATGGCTACACCTTC.

This chain links TRBV11-2 with TRBJ1-1; weak D call: TRBD1 (6 bases). CDR1 SGHAT and CDR2 FQNNGV come from the germline V gene. This CDR3 region has 17 residues. V was pared by 1 base and J by 3 bases, with 18 bases between. The CDR3 bases are TGTGCCAGCAGCTTAGTTATTCGGGGGCGCGGGGACACTGAAGCTTTCTTT. Encoded protein: CASSLVIRGRGDTEAFF.

V and J are TRBV11-2 and TRBJ2-2; D remains ambiguous. Germline V gene lookup returns CDR1 SGHAT and CDR2 FQNNGV. CDR3 length: 14 amino acids. The ends were cut back, 7 bases at V and 3 bases at J, with 12 bases in the middle. For the CDR3, the DNA is TGTGCCAGCACCCTAGGGTCCTACACCGGGGAGCTGTTTTTT. This encodes CASTLGSYTGELFF.

The CDR3 loop reads CASSLRRTANNSPLHF. CDR3 sequence (DNA): TGTGCCAGCAGCCTACGGCGGACAGCAAATAATTCACCCCTCCACTTT. The genes are TRBV5-6 and TRBJ1-6; perhaps TRBD1 as D (6 bases). The CDR3 contains 16 residues. V was trimmed by 4 bases and J by 5 bases, leaving 16 bases between them. Germline CDR1 SGHDT, CDR2 YYEEEE. Based on the CDR3 plus reference TRBV5-6 and TRBJ1-6, the full variable domain is DAGVTQSPTHLIKTRGQQVTLRCSPKSGHDTVSWYQQALGQGPQFIFQYYEEEERQRGNFPDRFSGHQFPNYSSELNVNALLLGDSALYLCASSLRRTANNSPLHFGNGTRLTVT.

The chain employs TRBV19 and TRBJ1-4; the D is unclear. Germline V CDR1 and CDR2: LNHDA, SQIVND (reference sequence). The V end lost 3 bases, the J end lost 0 bases, and 5 bases lay between the germline ends. The CDR3 runs 14 residues. As DNA, the CDR3 is TGTGCCAGTAGTATTACAGCAACTAATGAAAAACTGTTTTTT. Amino acid sequence: CASSITATNEKLFF.

As DNA, the CDR3 is TGTGCCAGAAGCCTCACTGGACTAGCGGGAGATTCAGATACGCAGTATTTT. Translated, it gives CARSLTGLAGDSDTQYF. This chain joins TRBV5-3 and TRBJ2-3, with 13 bases identical to TRBD2. TRBV5-3 is designated an ORF whose function remains uncertain. The ends lost 4 bases at V and 4 bases at J; junction bases unmatched: 9. The CDR3 has 17 amino acids.

The CDR3 DNA reads as TGTGCCAGCAGTTCACCGGCCGGGACCCACCCCGACGAGCAGTACTTC. Translation: CASSSPAGTHPDEQYF. The V and J genes are TRBV6-5 and TRBJ2-7; D could derive from TRBD1 or TRBD2 (5 bases each). V shed 4 bases and J shed 5 bases, with 21 bases lying between them. Germline CDR1 is MNHEY and CDR2 is SVGAGI. The CDR3 covers 16 residues.

This chain joins TRBV6-1 and TRBJ2-1, with TRBD2 identical over 7 bases. In germline, CDR1 is MNHNS, CDR2 SASEGT. This CDR3 is 15 amino acids long. The J segment lost 6 bases and the V segment lost 1 base, leaving 6 bases of the junction unmatched. CDR3 protein: CASSEVDGRSNEQFF. CDR3 bases: TGTGCCAGCAGTGAAGTGGACGGGAGGTCCAATGAGCAGTTCTTC.

This chain links TRBV5-5 with TRBJ2-7; D call uncertain. The V and J ends lost 2 bases and 3 bases respectively, with 15 bases between them. Germline CDR1 SGHKS, CDR2 YYEKEE (reference sequence). The CDR3 is 15 residues long. The CDR3 DNA sequence: TGTGCCAGCAGCTTTAGACCGCCCCCAAGCTACGAGCAGTACTTC. Encoded protein: CASSFRPPPSYEQYF.

This sequence joins TRBV13 and TRBJ1-5; no clear D gene. Germline CDR1 is PRHDT and CDR2 is FYEKMQ (reference sequence). Trimming removed 3 bases at V and 0 bases at J, with 6 bases between. The CDR3 loop spans 14 amino acids. The CDR3 DNA reads as TGTGCCAGCAGCTTGGCGTTTAGCAATCAGCCCCAGCATTTT. Translated, it gives CASSLAFSNQPQHF. Full variable domain (rest looked up from reference TRBV13 and TRBJ1-5): AAGVIQSPRHLIKEKRETATLKCYPIPRHDTVYWYQQGPGQDPQFLISFYEKMQSDKGSIPDRFSAQQFSDYHSELNMSSLELGDSALYFCASSLAFSNQPQHFGDGTRLSIL.

This chain links TRBV18 with TRBJ2-7; D may be TRBD2 (5 bases). The CDR3 is made up of 14 amino acids. V lost 5 bases to trimming and J lost 1 base, with 12 bases between them. Germline V gives CDR1 KGHSH, CDR2 LQKENI. CDR3 nucleotide sequence: TGTGCCAGCTCAAGTCGTCGGGATTCCTACGAGCAGTACTTC. Residues: CASSSRRDSYEQYF.

This clone appeared a single time. The genes are TRBV9 and TRBJ2-5, with 7 bases aligning to TRBD1. Germline V gives CDR1 SGDLS, CDR2 YYNGEE. With 4 bases clipped from V and 5 bases from J, the junction kept 11 bases outside the gene matches. The CDR3 totals 15 residues. DNA for the CDR3: TGTGCCAGCAGCTCTCACTCAGGGGGATTGGAGACCCAGTACTTC. Translating gives CASSSHSGGLETQYF. The complete variable domain, with remaining parts taken from reference TRBV9 and TRBJ2-5, reads DSGVTQTPKHLITATGQRVTLRCSPRSGDLSVYWYQQSLDQGLQFLIQYYNGEERAKGNILERFSAQQFPDLHSELNLSSLELGDSALYFCASSSHSGGLETQYFGPGTRLLVL.

The rearrangement links TRBV28 to TRBJ1-1; perhaps TRBD1 as D (6 bases). Trimming left V 6 bases short and J 2 bases short, with 16 bases between. The CDR3 length is 15 residues. Germline V gene lookup returns CDR1 MDHEN and CDR2 SYDVKM. CDR3 coding DNA: TGTGCCAGCAGCCCAAACTTACAGGGTAACACTGAAGCTTTCTTT. Protein product: CASSPNLQGNTEAFF.

The chain has TRBV6-6 and TRBJ1-2; D is possibly TRBD1 (6 bases). CDR1 and CDR2 (germline): MNHNY, SVGAGI (reference sequence). The CDR3 runs 15 residues. The V end was cut by 0 bases, the J end by 5 bases, with 13 bases between. The CDR3 DNA reads TGTGCCAGCAGTTACTCGGGGGGCGCGGGATATGGCTACACCTTC. It translates to CASSYSGGAGYGYTF.

The chain employs TRBV5-4 and TRBJ2-2; no clear D gene. Per the germline V gene, CDR1 is SGHNT and CDR2 is YYREEE (reference sequence). Trimming cost V 5 bases and J 2 bases, with 7 bases left between them. The length of the CDR3 is 13 residues. The CDR3 sequence: CASSAENTGELFF. The CDR3 DNA is TGTGCCAGCAGTGCAGAAAACACCGGGGAGCTGTTTTTT.

CDR3 sequence (DNA): TGTGCCTGGTGCCAGGGGGCGATGGTTAACACTGAAGCTTTCTTT. Its translation is CAWCQGAMVNTEAFF. This rearrangement joins TRBV30 to TRBJ1-1, with 8 bases that match TRBD1. The CDR3 is 15 residues long. V lost 5 bases and J lost 2; bases outside the gene matches: 10. The germline CDR1 and CDR2 sequences are GTSNPN and SVGIG (reference sequence).

As for this clone: Relative to the germline gene, one junction end is altered; a read error may explain this. The CDR3 region has the DNA TGCGCCAGCAGCCAAAGTCCAGCGACTAGCGTTACCCTCTTC. Protein sequence: CASSQSPATSVTLF. The rearrangement uses TRBV4-1 and TRBJ2-1, with 8 bases identical to TRBD2. The CDR3 extends over 14 amino acids. Germline V gene data show CDR1 as MGHRA and CDR2 as YSYEKL.

In this sample, this clone turned up once. V and J are TRBV11-2 and TRBJ1-2; D not certain. Germline assignment: CDR1 SGHAT and CDR2 FQNNGV. The CDR3 extends over 14 amino acids. The V gene lost 0 bases and the J gene lost 2 bases, with 7 bases spanning the gap. For the CDR3, the DNA is TGTGCCAGCAGCTTAGATTACCAGAACTATGGCTACACCTTC. Amino acid sequence: CASSLDYQNYGYTF.

For the CDR3, the DNA is TGTGCCAGTACCCCGGGACAGGGAGTCTATGGCTACACCTTC. This sequence encodes CASTPGQGVYGYTF. The J gene is TRBJ1-2, the V gene TRBV19; 9 bases agree with TRBD1. The CDR3 has 14 amino acids. CDR1 and CDR2 from the germline V gene are LNHDA and SQIVND (reference sequence). The V segment lost 7 bases and the J segment 4 bases; nucleotides outside the gene matches: 7.

This chain connects TRBV15 to TRBJ2-1; TRBD2 matches at 7 bases. V shed 1 base and J 9 bases; nucleotides not matched to a gene: 12. CDR1 and CDR2 (germline): LNHNV, YYDKDF (reference sequence). CDR3 length: 16 amino acids. CDR3 loop: CATSRGIAGRLREQFF. For the CDR3, the DNA is TGTGCCACCAGCAGAGGGATAGCGGGCCGTTTGCGTGAGCAGTTCTTC.

The rearrangement uses TRBV7-2 and TRBJ2-7; D is undetermined. The CDR3 runs to 15 residues. Germline V gene lookup returns CDR1 SGHTA and CDR2 FQGNSA. V lost 2 bases to trimming and J lost 3 bases, with 14 bases between them. CDR3 sequence reads: CASSLSRSLVYEQYF. The CDR3 coding sequence is TGTGCCAGCAGCTTATCGCGGAGTCTTGTCTACGAGCAGTACTTC.